These T cell receptor beta chains were read from a single sample in a study of blood T cell repertoires in COVID-19. Using immunoSEQ multiplex PCR, the repertoire was profiled, and TCRdb retains in-frame clones only, with some absent. The sample shows more than 300,000 clones, roughly nine tenths of them seen only once. Sequencing was performed on peripheral blood. These receptors were obtained from a woman in her 30s with COVID-19, enrolled during active disease. Each CDR3 is given with its conserved first and last residue. The order of the fields is J gene, V gene, CDR3 protein.

>TRBJ2-1|TRBV2
CASSVRGGHEQFF
>TRBJ1-1|TRBV28
CASSLIYGGDTEAFF
>TRBJ1-5|TRBV11-3
CASSLMAAVNQPQHF
>TRBJ2-5|TRBV5-5
CASSSRVSGGQETQYF
>TRBJ2-3|TRBV27
CASSFGTDTDTQYF
>TRBJ2-7|TRBV6-4
CASSEGAGAMNEQYF
>TRBJ2-6|TRBV9
CASSVVSSGANVLTF
>TRBJ1-6|TRBV27
CASSPWDSEKGSPLHF
>TRBJ1-1|TRBV29-1
CSVRPLTGNTEAFF
>TRBJ2-1|TRBV2
CASSEALGGPRGEQFF
>TRBJ2-7|TRBV15
CATSPRSPGYEQYF
>TRBJ2-4|TRBV18
CASSRRSRSENIQYF
>TRBJ1-1|TRBV27
CASSLDRVTEAFF
>TRBJ2-3|TRBV6-5
CASSYSSGSTDTQYF
>TRBJ2-1|TRBV9
CASTAGSDEQFF
>TRBJ2-6|TRBV6-5
CASRIGGANVLTF
>TRBJ2-5|TRBV7-2
CASSLTRETQYF
>TRBJ1-1|TRBV15
CATSRDPRQGAEAFF
>TRBJ1-2|TRBV18
CASSPRDSPEGYTF
>TRBJ2-5|TRBV5-6
CASSFRFGGRGETQYF
>TRBJ1-2|TRBV5-1
CASSLELPIYGYTF
>TRBJ1-4|TRBV6-5
CASRDRGRSEKLFF
>TRBJ1-5|TRBV12-3/TRBV12-4
CASSSGLSQPQHF
>TRBJ1-2|TRBV19
CASQSTGRINYGYTF